These 5 T cell receptor beta chains came from one sample sequenced in a study of blood T cell repertoires in COVID-19. The protocol was immunoSEQ multiplex PCR, while the TCRdb copy is restricted to in-frame clones and leaves out a portion. The sample records some 180,000 clones, approximately 80% being singletons. Sequences were obtained from PBMCs or T cells enriched from blood (not recorded which). These receptors all stem from a man in his sixties who had been exposed to COVID-19.

This clone was recorded only once. This CDR3 is CASSYVDLQTDTQYF. The CDR3 nucleotides are TGCGCCAGCAGCTACGTGGACTTACAGACAGATACGCAGTATTTT. The chain uses TRBV5-1 and TRBJ2-3; D is perhaps TRBD2 (5 bases). Germline CDR1 SGHRS, CDR2 YFSETQ. The CDR3 has 15 amino acids. V was clipped by 3 bases and J by 3 bases, with 14 bases between them.

J is TRBJ2-1 and V is TRBV19; no firm D call. Per the germline V gene, CDR1 is LNHDA and CDR2 is SQIVND (reference sequence). The V end lost 3 bases, the J end lost 1 base, and 10 bases lay between the germline ends. The CDR3 loop spans 15 amino acids. CDR3 residues: CASSMQSRSYNEQFF. For the CDR3, the DNA is TGTGCCAGTAGTATGCAGTCGAGGTCCTACAATGAGCAGTTCTTC.

The rearrangement joins TRBV15 to TRBJ2-3, with 9 bases lining up with TRBD2. Losses at the gene ends were 3 bases for V and 3 bases for J; bases not matched to a gene: 7. CDR1 and CDR2 from the germline V gene are LNHNV and YYDKDF (reference sequence). This CDR3 is built from 16 residues. This CDR3 reads CATSRAPGLATDTQYF. The CDR3 region has the DNA TGTGCCACCAGCAGGGCGCCGGGACTAGCAACAGATACGCAGTATTTT. Using reference TRBV15 and TRBJ2-3 for the parts outside the CDR3, the full variable domain is DAMVIQNPRYQVTQFGKPVTLSCSQTLNHNVMYWYQQKSSQAPKLLFHYYDKDFNNEADTPDNFQSRRPNTSFCFLDIRSPGLGDTAMYLCATSRAPGLATDTQYFGPGTRLTVL.

CDR3 in DNA: TGTGCCAGCAGCCTAGTCGTCGGGGCAGATACGCAGTATTTT. It is translated as CASSLVVGADTQYF. This rearrangement joins TRBV7-2 to TRBJ2-3; a possible D gene is TRBD2 (5 bases). V was cut by 5 bases and J by 4 bases, with 13 bases left in between. The CDR3 length is 14 residues. Looked up from germline, CDR1 is SGHTA and CDR2 is FQGNSA.

The rearrangement links TRBV9 to TRBJ2-3; D is unclear. CDR1 SGDLS and CDR2 YYNGEE come from the germline V gene. The CDR3 has 15 residues. V lost 1 base and J lost 0, with 9 bases in between. DNA for the CDR3: TGTGCCAGCAGCGTAACACGCGGCAGCACAGATACGCAGTATTTT. This codes for CASSVTRGSTDTQYF.